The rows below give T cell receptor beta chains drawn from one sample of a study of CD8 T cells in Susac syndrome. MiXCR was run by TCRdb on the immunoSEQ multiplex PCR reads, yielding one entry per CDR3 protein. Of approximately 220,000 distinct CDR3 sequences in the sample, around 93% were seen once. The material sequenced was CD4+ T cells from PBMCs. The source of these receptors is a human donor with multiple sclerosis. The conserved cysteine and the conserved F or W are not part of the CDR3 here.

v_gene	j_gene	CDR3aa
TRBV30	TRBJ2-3	AWMTGGNTDTQY
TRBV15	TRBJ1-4	ATSGGQGRSSEKLF
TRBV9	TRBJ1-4	ASSVDRAGEKLF
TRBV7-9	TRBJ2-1	ASSLDLGLRF
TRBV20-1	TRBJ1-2	SARGRDRGQNYGYT
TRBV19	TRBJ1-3	ASMGSSGNTIY
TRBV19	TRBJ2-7	ASSISTGKAY
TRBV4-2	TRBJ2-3	ASSQVRGGATDTQY
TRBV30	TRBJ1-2	AWSDIGRKYGYT
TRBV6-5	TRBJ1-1	ASTPRGSNTEAF
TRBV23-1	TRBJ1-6	ASSQFNVRSSPLH
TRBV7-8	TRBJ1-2	ASSLVEPNYGYT
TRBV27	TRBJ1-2	ASSGDRVHGYT
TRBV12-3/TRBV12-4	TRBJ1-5	ASSSERQPQH
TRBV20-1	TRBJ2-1	SALTTTSFQF
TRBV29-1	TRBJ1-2	SGLTRPNYGYT
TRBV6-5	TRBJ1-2	ASSYGPSGEDLGYT
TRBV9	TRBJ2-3	ASSASGGAVWTDTQY
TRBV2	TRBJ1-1	ASTRDGTEAF
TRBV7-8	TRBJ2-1	ASSLGGWGIGSDEQF
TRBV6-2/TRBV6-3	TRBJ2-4	ASSQPTSGAAKNIQY
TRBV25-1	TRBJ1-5	ASSPWTDNSNQPQH
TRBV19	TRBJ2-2	ASSNPPRGAGELF
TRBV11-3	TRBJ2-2	ASSLGQGVAGELF
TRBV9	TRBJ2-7	ASSVAPTGHYEQY
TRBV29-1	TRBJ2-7	SVARGSYYEQY
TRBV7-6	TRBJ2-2	ASSSHPLPELF
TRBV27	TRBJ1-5	ASRSNRDQPQH
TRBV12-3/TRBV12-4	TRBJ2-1	ASRLYNEQF
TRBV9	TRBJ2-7	ASSPRPDSYEQY
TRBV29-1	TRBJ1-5	SVELQGGNQPQH
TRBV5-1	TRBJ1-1	ASSGEARTEAF
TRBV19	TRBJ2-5	ASSSGAFQETQY
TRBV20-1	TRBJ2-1	SATRFNEQF
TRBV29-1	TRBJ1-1	SVEGQA
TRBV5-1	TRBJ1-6	ASGDGNSPLH
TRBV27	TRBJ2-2	ASKKGVDTGELF
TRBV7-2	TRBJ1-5	ASSPGRADQPQH
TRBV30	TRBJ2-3	AWSRTKAPQLADTQY
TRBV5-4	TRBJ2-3	ASSLSPRDRTDTQY
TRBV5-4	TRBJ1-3	ASSFPEDRDTIY
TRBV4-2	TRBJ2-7	ASSQGQGVYEQY